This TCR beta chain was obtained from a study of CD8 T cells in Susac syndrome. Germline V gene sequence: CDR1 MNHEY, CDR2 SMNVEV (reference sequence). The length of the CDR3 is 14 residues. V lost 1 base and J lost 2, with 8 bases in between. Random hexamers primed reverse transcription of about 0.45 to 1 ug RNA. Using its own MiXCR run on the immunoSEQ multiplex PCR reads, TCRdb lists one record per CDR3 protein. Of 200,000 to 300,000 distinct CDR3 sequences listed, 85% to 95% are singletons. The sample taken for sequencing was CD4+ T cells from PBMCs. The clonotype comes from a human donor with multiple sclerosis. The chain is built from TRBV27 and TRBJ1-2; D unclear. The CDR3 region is CASSLFSGNYGYTF. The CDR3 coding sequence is TGTGCCAGCAGTTTATTTTCGGGGAACTATGGCTACACCTTC.